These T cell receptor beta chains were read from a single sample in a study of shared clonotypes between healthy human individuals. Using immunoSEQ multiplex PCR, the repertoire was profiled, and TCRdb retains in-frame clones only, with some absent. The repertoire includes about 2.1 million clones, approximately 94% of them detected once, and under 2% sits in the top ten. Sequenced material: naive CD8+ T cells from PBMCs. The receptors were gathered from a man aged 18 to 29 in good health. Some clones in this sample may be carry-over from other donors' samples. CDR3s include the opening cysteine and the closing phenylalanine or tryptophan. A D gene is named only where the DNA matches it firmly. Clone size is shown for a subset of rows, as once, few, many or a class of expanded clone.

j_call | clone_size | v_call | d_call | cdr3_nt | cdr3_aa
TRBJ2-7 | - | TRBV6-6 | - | TGTGCCAGCAGTTATCGAGGGACTGAGAACGAGCAGTACTTC | CASSYRGTENEQYF
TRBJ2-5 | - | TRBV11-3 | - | TGTGCCAGCAGCCCCCGAGGAGGGGCCCGGGAGACCCAGTACTTC | CASSPRGGARETQYF
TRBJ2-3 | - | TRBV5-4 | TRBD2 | TGTGCCAGCAGCTCAATAGGACTAGCGGGAACAGATACGCAGTATTTT | CASSSIGLAGTDTQYF
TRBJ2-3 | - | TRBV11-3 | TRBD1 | TGTGCCAGCAGCTTCCCGAGGGACAGCAACCACACAGATACGCAGTATTTT | CASSFPRDSNHTDTQYF
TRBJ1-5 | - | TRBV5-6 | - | TGTGCCAGCAGCTTAGACAGTCTACTAAATCGAGGTATGCCGCCCCAGCATTTT | CASSLDSLLNRGMPPQHF
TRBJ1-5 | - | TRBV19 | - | TGTGCCAGTAGTACCTTTCCCGGGGGCGGATTCCCCCAGCATTTT | CASSTFPGGGFPQHF
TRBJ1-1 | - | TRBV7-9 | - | TGTGCCAGCAGGGGTACCACAAGGGCTGAAGCTTTCTTT | CASRGTTRAEAFF
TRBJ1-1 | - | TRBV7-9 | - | TGTGCCAGCAGCTTACCCACAGGTCGGAACACTGAAGCTTTCTTT | CASSLPTGRNTEAFF
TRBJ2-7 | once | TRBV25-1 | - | TGTGCCAGCAACTCGGGATTCGAGCAGTACTTC | CASNSGFEQYF
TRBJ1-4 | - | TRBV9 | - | TGTGCCAGCAGCGTAGCAGTCGGGGTGGTAGAAAAACTGTTTTTT | CASSVAVGVVEKLFF
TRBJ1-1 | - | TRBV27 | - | TGTGCCAGCAGTTCCCACCTCCGACCGGTCGAAGCTTTCTTT | CASSSHLRPVEAFF
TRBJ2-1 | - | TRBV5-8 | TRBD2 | TGTGCCAGCAGTTGGACTAGCCGGGACATCCTCTTC | CASSWTSRDILF
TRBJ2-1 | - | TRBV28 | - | TGTGCCAGCAGTTTGTTCGAGGAGGGTGGCAATGAGCAGTTCTTC | CASSLFEEGGNEQFF
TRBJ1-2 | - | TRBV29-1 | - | TGCAGCGATGGGGGGCCTTATGGCTACACCTTC | CSDGGPYGYTF
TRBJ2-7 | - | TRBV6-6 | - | TGTGCCAGCAGTTACTCTCCAGGGAGCTCCTACGAGCAGTACTTC | CASSYSPGSSYEQYF
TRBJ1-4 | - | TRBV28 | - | TGTGCCAGCAGTACCTACGGGGAGGGGTCTAATGAAAAACTGTTTTTT | CASSTYGEGSNEKLFF
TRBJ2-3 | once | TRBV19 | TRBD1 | TGTGCCAGTAGTGCTCGGACAGGGGGCGCAGATACGCAGTATTTT | CASSARTGGADTQYF
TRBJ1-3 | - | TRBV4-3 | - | TGCGCCAGCAGCCAAGAGCCCCGGCCGCACTCTGGAAACACCATATATTTT | CASSQEPRPHSGNTIYF
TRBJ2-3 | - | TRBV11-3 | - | TGTGCCAGCAGCTTAGCCTCGGGGATGGGAACAGATACGCAGTATTTT | CASSLASGMGTDTQYF
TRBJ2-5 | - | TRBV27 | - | TGTGCCAGCCGGGGTGCGACGATCCAAGAGACCCAGTACTTC | CASRGATIQETQYF
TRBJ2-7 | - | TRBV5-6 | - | TGTGCCAGCAGCGTCGGGACACACGAGCAGTACTTC | CASSVGTHEQYF
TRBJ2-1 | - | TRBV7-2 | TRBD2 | TGTGCCAGCAGCCTAGTTGACGGGAGGTATATTTACAATGAGCAGTTCTTC | CASSLVDGRYIYNEQFF
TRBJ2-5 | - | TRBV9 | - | TGTGCCAGCAGCGGCTCCCTAGTTTCTGCGGAAGAGACCCAGTACTTC | CASSGSLVSAEETQYF
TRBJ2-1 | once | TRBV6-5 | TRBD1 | TGTGCCAGCAGTAAAGACAGGGCATCCTACAATGAGCAGTTCTTC | CASSKDRASYNEQFF
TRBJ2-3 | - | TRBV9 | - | TGTGCCAGCAGCGTAAAGAGTGGGGGCACAGATACGCAGTATTTT | CASSVKSGGTDTQYF
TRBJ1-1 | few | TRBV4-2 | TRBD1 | TGTGCCAGCAGCCATATAATCAGGGGGGCTGAAGCTTTCTTT | CASSHIIRGAEAFF
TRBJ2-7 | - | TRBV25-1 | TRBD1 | TGTGCCAGCAGTGATTCCTATTTTTCACAGGGGAGCTCCTACGAGCAGTACTTC | CASSDSYFSQGSSYEQYF
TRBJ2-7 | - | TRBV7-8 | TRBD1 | TGTGCCAGCAGCGCGACAGGGCTTTGGGACCACTACGAGCAGTACTTC | CASSATGLWDHYEQYF
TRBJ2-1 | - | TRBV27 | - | TGTGCCAGCAGCCCCGGTAATGAGCAGTTCTTC | CASSPGNEQFF
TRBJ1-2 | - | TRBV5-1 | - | TGCGCCAGCAGCCAACGCCAGGAGGGGTATGGCTACACCTTC | CASSQRQEGYGYTF
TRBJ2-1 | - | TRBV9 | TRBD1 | TGTGCCAGCAGCGCCTCAGGGGGCAGGACCTACAATGAGCAGTTCTTC | CASSASGGRTYNEQFF
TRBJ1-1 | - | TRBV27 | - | TGTGCCAGCAGTTTAATATCTTTAACGGAGGGGGACACTGAAGCTTTCTTT | CASSLISLTEGDTEAFF
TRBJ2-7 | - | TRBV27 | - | TGTGCCAGCAGTTTAGGACAGCTCTACGAGCAGTACTTC | CASSLGQLYEQYF
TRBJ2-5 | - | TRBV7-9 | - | TGTGCCAGCAGCTTATCGGGAGATCGACCGAAAGAGACCCAGTACTTC | CASSLSGDRPKETQYF
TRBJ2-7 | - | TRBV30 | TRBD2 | TGTGCCTGGGACCAACTAGCGGGAGGGTACGAGCAGTACTTC | CAWDQLAGGYEQYF
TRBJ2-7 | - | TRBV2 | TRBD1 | TGTGCCAGCAGTCCCCCGGGACAGGGGGCGTTCACTCCCTACGAGCAGTACTTC | CASSPPGQGAFTPYEQYF
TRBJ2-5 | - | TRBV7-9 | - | TGTGCCAGCAGCTTGGGTGAGGAGACCCAGTACTTC | CASSLGEETQYF
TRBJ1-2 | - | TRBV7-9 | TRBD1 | TGTGCCAGCAGCTTGGGACAGGGAAGCGGCTACACCTTC | CASSLGQGSGYTF
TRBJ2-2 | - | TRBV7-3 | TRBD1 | TGTGCCAGCACCCCCGGGACAGGGAACACCGGGGAGCTGTTTTTT | CASTPGTGNTGELFF
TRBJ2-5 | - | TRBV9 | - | TGTGCCAGCAGCACCAGGGGAGGATGGGAGACCCAGTACTTC | CASSTRGGWETQYF
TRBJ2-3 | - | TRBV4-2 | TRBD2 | TGTGCCAGCAGCCAAGATCGGACGACTAGCGGGCTGAATACGCAGTATTTT | CASSQDRTTSGLNTQYF
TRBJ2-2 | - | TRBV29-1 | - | TGCAGCGCAGGTCCTGGAGAGAGCTCTGAGTATGGGGAGCTGTTTTTT | CSAGPGESSEYGELFF
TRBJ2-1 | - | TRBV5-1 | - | TGCGCCAGCAGCTTGGAAGGTTACGGTGAGCAGTTCTTC | CASSLEGYGEQFF
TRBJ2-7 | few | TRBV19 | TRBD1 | TGTGCCAGTAGTCCCTGGACAGGGGCGCCCTACGAGCAGTACTTC | CASSPWTGAPYEQYF
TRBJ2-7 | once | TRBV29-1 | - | TGCAGCGTTGAGCTGGAACACGAGCAGTACTTC | CSVELEHEQYF